This is a list of T cell receptor beta chains from one sample in a study of memory CD8 T cells in hepatitis C reinfection. Clones were sequenced by immunoSEQ multiplex PCR, and TCRdb holds only the in-frame ones, with some missing. The sample lists 46,000 or so clones, nearly 90% occurring once. The sequenced material came from naive CD8+ T cells sorted from blood. These receptors were obtained from a man younger than 35 with hepatitis C virus infection. The CDR3 runs from the conserved cysteine through the conserved F or W. A D gene is named only where the DNA matches it firmly. The listing skips clone size in some rows; elsewhere it reads once, few, many or a size class.

D: .
size: .
J: TRBJ1-1
V: TRBV2
CDR3: CAMGGVGTEAFF
DNA: TGTGCCATGGGGGGGGTAGGCACTGAAGCTTTCTTT

D: TRBD1
size: .
J: TRBJ1-4
V: TRBV10-3
CDR3: CAISESRTGDEKLFF
DNA: TGTGCCATCAGTGAGTCACGTACAGGGGATGAAAAACTGTTTTTT

D: .
size: .
J: TRBJ2-7
V: TRBV28
CDR3: CASSSRDFQAYEQYF
DNA: TGTGCCAGCAGTTCGCGGGACTTTCAAGCCTACGAGCAGTACTTC

D: TRBD2
size: .
J: TRBJ2-5
V: TRBV7-3
CDR3: CASSLGRRMLAGKQETQYF
DNA: TGTGCCAGCAGCTTAGGCCGTCGCATGCTAGCGGGGAAACAAGAGACCCAGTACTTC

D: TRBD2
size: .
J: TRBJ2-5
V: TRBV25-1
CDR3: CASSVERGVQETQYF
DNA: TGTGCCAGCAGTGTAGAGCGGGGGGTTCAAGAGACCCAGTACTTC

D: TRBD2
size: .
J: TRBJ2-1
V: TRBV6-6
CDR3: CASSYSLADRYNEQFF
DNA: TGTGCCAGCAGTTACTCGCTAGCGGACCGATACAATGAGCAGTTCTTC

D: TRBD1
size: .
J: TRBJ1-2
V: TRBV5-6
CDR3: CASSLRTGNYGYTF
DNA: TGTGCCAGCAGCTTAAGGACAGGAAACTATGGCTACACCTTC

D: .
size: .
J: TRBJ2-5
V: TRBV30
CDR3: CAWSQAPQWETQYF
DNA: TGTGCCTGGAGTCAGGCGCCCCAATGGGAGACCCAGTACTTC

D: .
size: few
J: TRBJ1-1
V: TRBV5-1
CDR3: CASSPVGRTEAFF
DNA: TGCGCCAGCAGCCCAGTGGGGCGCACTGAAGCTTTCTTT

D: .
size: .
J: TRBJ1-2
V: TRBV4-1
CDR3: CASSQDWPDFNYGYTF
DNA: TGCGCCAGCAGCCAAGATTGGCCAGATTTTAACTATGGCTACACCTTC

D: .
size: .
J: TRBJ2-1
V: TRBV14
CDR3: CASSQGGGNNEQFF
DNA: TGTGCCAGCAGCCAAGGGGGCGGAAACAATGAGCAGTTCTTC

D: .
size: .
J: TRBJ2-7
V: TRBV11-2
CDR3: CASSPSYEQYF
DNA: TGTGCCAGCAGCCCCTCTTACGAGCAGTACTTC

D: .
size: .
J: TRBJ1-5
V: TRBV4-1
CDR3: CASSTLGSSTQPQHF
DNA: TGCGCCAGCAGCACATTGGGGAGTTCAACTCAGCCCCAGCATTTT

D: .
size: .
J: TRBJ2-1
V: TRBV29-1
CDR3: CSVEDLLVNIQSLPPPNEQFF
DNA: TGCAGCGTTGAAGATCTTCTTGTCAATATTCAATCACTGCCTCCCCCCAATGAGCAGTTCTTC

D: .
size: .
J: TRBJ2-7
V: TRBV25-1
CDR3: CASESSEIIYEQYF
DNA: TGTGCCAGCGAGAGTAGCGAGATTATCTACGAGCAGTACTTC

D: .
size: .
J: TRBJ1-4
V: TRBV9
CDR3: CASSEGLLTNEKLFF
DNA: TGTGCCAGCAGCGAGGGACTTTTAACTAATGAAAAACTGTTTTTT

D: .
size: .
J: TRBJ1-5
V: TRBV30
CDR3: CAWSPGQNQPQHF
DNA: TGTGCCTGGAGCCCAGGGCAAAATCAGCCCCAGCATTTT

D: .
size: few
J: TRBJ1-3
V: TRBV4-3
CDR3: CASSQGLPVGNTIYF
DNA: TGCGCCAGCAGCCAAGGTCTCCCGGTGGGAAACACCATATATTTT

D: TRBD1
size: .
J: TRBJ2-3
V: TRBV5-6
CDR3: CASSLGAPGTGSVIYTQYF
DNA: TGTGCCAGCAGCTTGGGGGCCCCCGGGACAGGTTCGGTGATATATACGCAGTATTTT

D: TRBD1
size: .
J: TRBJ2-1
V: TRBV7-9
CDR3: CASSLGQGSWNEQFF
DNA: TGTGCCAGCAGCTTGGGACAGGGAAGTTGGAATGAGCAGTTCTTC

D: .
size: .
J: TRBJ2-7
V: TRBV7-9
CDR3: CASSPPRESEQYF
DNA: TGTGCCAGCAGCCCGCCCCGCGAGTCAGAGCAGTACTTC

D: .
size: few
J: TRBJ1-1
V: TRBV5-1
CDR3: CASSLGATEAFF
DNA: TGCGCCAGCAGCTTAGGAGCGACTGAAGCTTTCTTT

D: .
size: .
J: TRBJ2-5
V: TRBV27
CDR3: CASSFNRAETQYF
DNA: TGTGCCAGCAGTTTTAACAGGGCAGAGACCCAGTACTTC

D: TRBD2
size: .
J: TRBJ2-1
V: TRBV19
CDR3: CASRTSGGAINEQFF
DNA: TGTGCCAGTAGGACCAGCGGGGGAGCCATCAATGAGCAGTTCTTC

D: .
size: .
J: TRBJ1-2
V: TRBV19
CDR3: CASTPQGFFGYTF
DNA: TGTGCCAGTACCCCCCAGGGCTTCTTCGGCTACACCTTC

D: .
size: .
J: TRBJ2-7
V: TRBV13
CDR3: CASSRTDEQYF
DNA: TGTGCCAGCAGCAGGACTGACGAGCAGTACTTC

D: .
size: .
J: TRBJ1-2
V: TRBV6-1
CDR3: CASSEVIGGYGYTF
DNA: TGTGCCAGCAGTGAAGTAATTGGGGGGTATGGCTACACCTTT

D: TRBD1
size: .
J: TRBJ2-7
V: TRBV7-9
CDR3: CASSLVDRNYEQYF
DNA: TGTGCCAGCAGCTTAGTGGACAGGAACTACGAGCAGTACTTC

D: .
size: .
J: TRBJ2-3
V: TRBV4-3
CDR3: CASSQDIGTDTQYF
DNA: TGCGCCAGCAGCCAAGATATCGGTACCGATACGCAGTATTTT

D: .
size: .
J: TRBJ2-1
V: TRBV11-1
CDR3: CASSLAWRGDNEQFF
DNA: TGTGCCAGCAGCCTAGCCTGGCGGGGAGACAATGAGCAGTTCTTC

D: TRBD1
size: .
J: TRBJ1-3
V: TRBV10-3
CDR3: CAISPGQGPSSGNTIYF
DNA: TGTGCCATCAGCCCGGGACAGGGCCCTTCCTCTGGAAACACCATATATTTT

D: TRBD2
size: .
J: TRBJ2-6
V: TRBV4-1
CDR3: CASSQEMAWGGVEGANVLTF
DNA: TGCGCCAGCAGCCAAGAAATGGCGTGGGGAGGGGTGGAAGGGGCCAACGTCCTGACTTTC

D: TRBD2
size: once
J: TRBJ2-1
V: TRBV11-2
CDR3: CASSLTAGGRDEQFF
DNA: TGTGCCAGCAGCTTAACAGCGGGGGGCCGCGATGAGCAGTTCTTC

D: TRBD2
size: .
J: TRBJ2-7
V: TRBV7-8
CDR3: CASTKRFGLAMSYEQYF
DNA: TGTGCCAGCACCAAGAGGTTCGGACTAGCGATGTCCTACGAGCAGTACTTC

D: .
size: .
J: TRBJ2-7
V: TRBV6-1
CDR3: CASSEDQGGIFLAAYEQYF
DNA: TGTGCCAGCAGTGAAGATCAGGGCGGGATCTTTTTGGCGGCCTACGAGCAGTACTTC

D: TRBD2
size: .
J: TRBJ2-3
V: TRBV9
CDR3: CASSVEASGSADTQYF
DNA: TGTGCCAGCAGCGTAGAGGCTAGCGGGAGTGCAGATACGCAGTATTTT

D: TRBD2
size: .
J: TRBJ2-1
V: TRBV10-3
CDR3: CAISESQGAGVDEQFF
DNA: TGTGCCATCAGTGAGTCCCAGGGAGCGGGAGTCGATGAGCAGTTCTTC

D: TRBD1
size: few
J: TRBJ1-5
V: TRBV5-1
CDR3: CASSLSQGEQPQHF
DNA: TGCGCCAGCAGCTTGAGTCAGGGGGAGCAGCCCCAGCATTTT

D: TRBD2
size: .
J: TRBJ2-1
V: TRBV29-1
CDR3: CSVEPGGRYNEQFF
DNA: TGCAGCGTTGAACCGGGAGGACGATACAATGAGCAGTTCTTC